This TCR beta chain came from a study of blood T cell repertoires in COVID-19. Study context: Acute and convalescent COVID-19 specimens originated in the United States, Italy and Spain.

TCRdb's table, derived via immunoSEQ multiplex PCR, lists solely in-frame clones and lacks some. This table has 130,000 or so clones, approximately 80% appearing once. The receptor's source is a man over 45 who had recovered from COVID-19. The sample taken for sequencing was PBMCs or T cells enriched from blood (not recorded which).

In DNA form, the CDR3 reads TGTGCCAGCAGCCCAGGACTCCAGAGCTCCTACAATGAGCAGTTCTTC. Its translation: CASSPGLQSSYNEQFF. The rearrangement links TRBV11-2 to TRBJ2-1; TRBD2 is a possible D gene (5 bases). The CDR3 is made up of 16 amino acids. The V end was cut by 5 bases, the J end by 0 bases, with 14 bases between. Germline CDR1 SGHAT, CDR2 FQNNGV.